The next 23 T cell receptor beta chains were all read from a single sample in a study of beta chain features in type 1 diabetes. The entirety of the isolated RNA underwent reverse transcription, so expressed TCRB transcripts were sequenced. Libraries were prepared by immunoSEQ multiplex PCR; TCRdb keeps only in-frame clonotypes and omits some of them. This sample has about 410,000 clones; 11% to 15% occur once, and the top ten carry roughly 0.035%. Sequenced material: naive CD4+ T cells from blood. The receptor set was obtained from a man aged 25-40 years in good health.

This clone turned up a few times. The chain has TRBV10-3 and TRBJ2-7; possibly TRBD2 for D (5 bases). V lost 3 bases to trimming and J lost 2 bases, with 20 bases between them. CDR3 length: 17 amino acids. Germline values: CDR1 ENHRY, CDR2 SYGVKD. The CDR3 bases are TGTGCCATCAGTGACCCCTTACGAGGGTTAGGGACCTACGAGCAGTACGTC. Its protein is CAISDPLRGLGTYEQYV.

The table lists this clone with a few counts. The CDR3 is CASSAAWGNQPQHF. CDR3 coding DNA: TGTGCCAGCAGTGCGGCGTGGGGAAATCAGCCCCAGCATTTT. The chain has TRBV2 and TRBJ1-5, with no clear D. Trimming removed 4 bases from V and 4 bases from J, with 11 bases in between. This CDR3 comprises 14 residues. Germline CDR1 is SNHLY and CDR2 is FYNNEI.

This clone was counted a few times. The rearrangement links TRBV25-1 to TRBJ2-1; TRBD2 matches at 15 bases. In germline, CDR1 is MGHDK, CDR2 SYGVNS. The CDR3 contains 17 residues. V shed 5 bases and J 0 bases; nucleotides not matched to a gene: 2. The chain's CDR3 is CASSRTSGRASYNEQFF. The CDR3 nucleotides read TGTGCCAGCAGTCGGACTAGCGGGAGGGCCTCCTACAATGAGCAGTTCTTC.

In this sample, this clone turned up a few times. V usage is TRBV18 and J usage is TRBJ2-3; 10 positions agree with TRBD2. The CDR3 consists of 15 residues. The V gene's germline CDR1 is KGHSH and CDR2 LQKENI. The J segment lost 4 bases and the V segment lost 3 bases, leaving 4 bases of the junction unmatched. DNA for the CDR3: TGTGCCAGCTCACCGAGCGGGAGGGCTTCAGATACGCAGTATTTT. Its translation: CASSPSGRASDTQYF. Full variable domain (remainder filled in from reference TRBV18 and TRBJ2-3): NAGVMQNPRHLVRRRGQEARLRCSPMKGHSHVYWYRQLPEEGLKFMVYLQKENIIDESGMPKERFSAEFPKEGPSILRIQQVVRGDSAAYFCASSPSGRASDTQYFGPGTRLTVL.

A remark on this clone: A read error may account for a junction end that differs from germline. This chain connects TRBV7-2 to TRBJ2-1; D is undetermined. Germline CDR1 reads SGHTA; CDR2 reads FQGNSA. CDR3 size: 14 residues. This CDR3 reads CASSLDPSHNEQFF. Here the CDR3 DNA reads TGTGCCAGCAGCTTAGATCCCTCCCACAATGAGCAGTTCTTC.

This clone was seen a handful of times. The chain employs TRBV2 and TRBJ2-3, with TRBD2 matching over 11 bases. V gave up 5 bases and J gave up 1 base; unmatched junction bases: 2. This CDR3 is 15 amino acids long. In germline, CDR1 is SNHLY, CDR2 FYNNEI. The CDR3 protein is CASSQGLAGTDTQYF. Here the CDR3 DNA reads TGTGCCAGCAGTCAGGGACTAGCGGGCACAGATACGCAGTATTTT.

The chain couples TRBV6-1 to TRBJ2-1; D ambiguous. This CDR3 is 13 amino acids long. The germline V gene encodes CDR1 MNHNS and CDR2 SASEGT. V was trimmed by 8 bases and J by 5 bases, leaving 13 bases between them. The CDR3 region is CASYRTDDNEQFF. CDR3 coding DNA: TGTGCCAGCTACCGGACGGACGACAATGAGCAGTTCTTC.

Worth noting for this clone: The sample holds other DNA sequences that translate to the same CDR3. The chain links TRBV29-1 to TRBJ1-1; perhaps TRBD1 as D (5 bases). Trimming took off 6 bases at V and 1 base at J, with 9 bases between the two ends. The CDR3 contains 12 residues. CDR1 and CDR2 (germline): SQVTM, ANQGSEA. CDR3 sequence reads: CSVGLGNTEAFF. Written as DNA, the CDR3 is TGCAGCGTGGGACTCGGGAACACTGAAGCTTTCTTT.

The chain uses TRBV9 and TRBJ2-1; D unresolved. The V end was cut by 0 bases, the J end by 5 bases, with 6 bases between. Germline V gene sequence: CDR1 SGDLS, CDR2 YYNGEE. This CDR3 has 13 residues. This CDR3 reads CASSVGSNNEQFF. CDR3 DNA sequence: TGTGCCAGCAGCGTAGGTTCTAACAATGAGCAGTTCTTC.

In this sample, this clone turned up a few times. The CDR3 bases are TGTGCCAGCAGCTCAACTAGCGGGAGGTTAGATACGCAGTATTTT. Its protein product is CASSSTSGRLDTQYF. V gene TRBV14 combines with J gene TRBJ2-3, with 12 bases identical to TRBD2. The V gene's germline CDR1 is SGHDN and CDR2 FVKESK. The CDR3 extends over 15 amino acids. Trimming at V came to 5 bases and at J to 5 bases, leaving 5 bases not matched to a gene.

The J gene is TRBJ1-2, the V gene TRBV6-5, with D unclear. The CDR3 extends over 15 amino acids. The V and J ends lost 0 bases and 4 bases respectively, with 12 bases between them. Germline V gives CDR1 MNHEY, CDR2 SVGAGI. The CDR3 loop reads CASSYSARLFYGYTF. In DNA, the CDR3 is TGTGCCAGCAGTTACTCGGCCAGGCTCTTCTATGGCTACACCTTC.

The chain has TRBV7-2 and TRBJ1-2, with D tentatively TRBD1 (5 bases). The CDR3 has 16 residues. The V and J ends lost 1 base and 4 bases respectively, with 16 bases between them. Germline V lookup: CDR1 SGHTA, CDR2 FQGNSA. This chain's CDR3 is CASSLEIGGYGYGYTF. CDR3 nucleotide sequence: TGTGCCAGCAGCTTAGAAATTGGGGGATACGGCTATGGCTACACCTTC.

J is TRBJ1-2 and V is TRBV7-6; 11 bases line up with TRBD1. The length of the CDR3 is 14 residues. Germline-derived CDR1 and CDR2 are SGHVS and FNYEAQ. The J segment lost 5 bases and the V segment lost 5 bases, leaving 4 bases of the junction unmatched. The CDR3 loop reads CASSPGTGGYGYTF. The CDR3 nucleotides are TGTGCCAGCAGCCCGGGGACAGGGGGATATGGCTACACCTTC.

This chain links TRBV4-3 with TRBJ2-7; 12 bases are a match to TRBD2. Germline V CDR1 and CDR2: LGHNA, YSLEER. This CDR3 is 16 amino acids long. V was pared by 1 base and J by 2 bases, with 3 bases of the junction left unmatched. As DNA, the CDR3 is TGCGCCAGCAGCCAAGGGACTAGCGGGAAAACCTACGAGCAGTACTTC. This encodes CASSQGTSGKTYEQYF.

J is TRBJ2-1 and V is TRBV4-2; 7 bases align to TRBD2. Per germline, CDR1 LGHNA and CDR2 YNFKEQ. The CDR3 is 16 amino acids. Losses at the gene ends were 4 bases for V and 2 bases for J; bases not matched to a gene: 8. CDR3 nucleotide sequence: TGTGCCAGCAGCCCGGGGGGTCCCGAGCCCTACAATGAGCAGTTCTTC. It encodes CASSPGGPEPYNEQFF.

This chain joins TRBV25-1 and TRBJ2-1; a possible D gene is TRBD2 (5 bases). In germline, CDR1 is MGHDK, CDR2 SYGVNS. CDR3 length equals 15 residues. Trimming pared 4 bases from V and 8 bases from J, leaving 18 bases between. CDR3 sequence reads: CASSGASTYWDEQFF. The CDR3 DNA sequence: TGTGCCAGCAGTGGGGCTAGCACCTATTGGGATGAGCAGTTCTTC. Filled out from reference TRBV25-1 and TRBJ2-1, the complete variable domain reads EADIYQTPRYLVIGTGKKITLECSQTMGHDKMYWYQQDPGMELHLIHYSYGVNSTEKGDLSSESTVSRIRTEHFPLTLESARPSHTSQYLCASSGASTYWDEQFFGPGTRLTVL.

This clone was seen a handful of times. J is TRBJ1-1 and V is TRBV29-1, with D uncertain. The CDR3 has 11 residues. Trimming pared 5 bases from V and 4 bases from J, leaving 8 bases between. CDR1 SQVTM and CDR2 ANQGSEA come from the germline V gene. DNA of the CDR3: TGCAGCGTTCTTGGGGTCACTGAAGCTTTCTTT. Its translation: CSVLGVTEAFF.

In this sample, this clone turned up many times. CDR3 DNA: TGCAGCGTCCCCGAGAGGACTGAAGCTTTCTTT. This codes for CSVPERTEAFF. The chain carries TRBV29-1 and TRBJ1-1; no definite D call. CDR3 size: 11 residues. The germline gives CDR1 SQVTM, CDR2 ANQGSEA. With 6 bases removed from V and 5 bases from J, the gap between germline ends came to 10 bases.

The DNA for the CDR3 is TGTGCCAGCAGCGGTAGCGGGAGGGCCAATGAGCAGTTCTTC. Translation: CASSGSGRANEQFF. J is TRBJ2-1 and V is TRBV9; TRBD2 agrees at 11 bases. This CDR3 contains 14 residues. V gave up 3 bases and J gave up 6 bases; unmatched junction bases: 2. Germline V gene sequence: CDR1 SGDLS, CDR2 YYNGEE.

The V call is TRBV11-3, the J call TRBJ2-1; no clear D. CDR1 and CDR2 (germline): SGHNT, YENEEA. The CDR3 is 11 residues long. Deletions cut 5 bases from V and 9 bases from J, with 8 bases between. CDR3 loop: CASSPRVEQFF. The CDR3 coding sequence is TGTGCCAGCAGCCCCCGCGTTGAGCAGTTCTTC.

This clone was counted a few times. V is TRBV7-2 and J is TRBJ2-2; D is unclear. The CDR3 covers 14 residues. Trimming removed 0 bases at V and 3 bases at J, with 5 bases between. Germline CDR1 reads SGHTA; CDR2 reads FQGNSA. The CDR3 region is CASSLAGHTGELFF. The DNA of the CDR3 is TGTGCCAGCAGCTTAGCCGGACACACCGGGGAGCTGTTTTTT.

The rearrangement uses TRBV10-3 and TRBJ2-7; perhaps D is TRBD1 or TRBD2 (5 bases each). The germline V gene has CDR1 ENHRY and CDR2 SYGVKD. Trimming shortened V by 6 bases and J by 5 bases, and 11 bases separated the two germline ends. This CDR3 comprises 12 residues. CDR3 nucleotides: TGTGCCATCAGCTCGGGGACGCACGAGCAGTACTTC. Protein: CAISSGTHEQYF.

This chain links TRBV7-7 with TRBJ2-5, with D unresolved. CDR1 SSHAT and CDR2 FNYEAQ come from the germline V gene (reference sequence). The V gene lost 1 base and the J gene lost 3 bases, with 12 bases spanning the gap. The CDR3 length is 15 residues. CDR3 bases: TGTGCCAGCAGCTTAGTTGGCGGCGGAAAAGAGACCCAGTACTTC. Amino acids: CASSLVGGGKETQYF.